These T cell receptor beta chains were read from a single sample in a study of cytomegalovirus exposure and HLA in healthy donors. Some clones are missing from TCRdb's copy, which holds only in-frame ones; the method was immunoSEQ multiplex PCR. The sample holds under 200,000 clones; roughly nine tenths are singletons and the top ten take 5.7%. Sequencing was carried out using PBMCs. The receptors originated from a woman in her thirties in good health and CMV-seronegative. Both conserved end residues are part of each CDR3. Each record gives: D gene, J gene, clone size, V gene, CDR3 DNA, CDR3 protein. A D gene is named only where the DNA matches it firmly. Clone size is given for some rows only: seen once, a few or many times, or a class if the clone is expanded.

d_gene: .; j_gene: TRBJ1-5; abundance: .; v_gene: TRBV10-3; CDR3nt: TGTGCCATCAGTGAGGGGGGGAATCAGCCCCAGCATTTT; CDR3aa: CAISEGGNQPQHF
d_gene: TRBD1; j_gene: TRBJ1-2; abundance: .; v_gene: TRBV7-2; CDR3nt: TGTGCCAGCAGCCGTTCAGGGAGGGGGCGGAGGTCCTATGGCTACACCTTC; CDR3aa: CASSRSGRGRRSYGYTF
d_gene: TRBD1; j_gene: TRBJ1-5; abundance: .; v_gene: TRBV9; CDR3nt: TGTGCCAGCAGCGGGGGGGACAGTAGCAATCAGCCCCAGCATTTT; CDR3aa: CASSGGDSSNQPQHF
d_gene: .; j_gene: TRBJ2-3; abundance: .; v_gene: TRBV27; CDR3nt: TGTGCCAGCAGTTTATCGGCTGGTACGCAGTATTTT; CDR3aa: CASSLSAGTQYF
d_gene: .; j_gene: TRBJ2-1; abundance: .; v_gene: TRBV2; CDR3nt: TGTGCCAGCACGGAGGCCCCCTACAATGAGCAGTTCTTC; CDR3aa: CASTEAPYNEQFF
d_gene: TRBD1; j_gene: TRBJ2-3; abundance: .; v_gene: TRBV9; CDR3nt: TGTGCCAGCAGCAAGCAAGGACAGGGCGACACAGATACGCAGTATTTT; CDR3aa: CASSKQGQGDTDTQYF
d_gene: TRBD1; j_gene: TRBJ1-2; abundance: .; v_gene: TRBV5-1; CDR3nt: TGCGCCAGCAGCCCCGGACAGGGTGTCGATGGCTACACCTTC; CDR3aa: CASSPGQGVDGYTF
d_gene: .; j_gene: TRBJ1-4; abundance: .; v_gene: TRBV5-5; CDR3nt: TGTGCCAGCAGCTTGTCGGTTAATGAAAAACTGTTTTTT; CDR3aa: CASSLSVNEKLFF
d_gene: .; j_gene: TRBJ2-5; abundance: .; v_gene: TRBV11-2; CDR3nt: TGTGCCAGCAGCTTAGTACGGGGCACACGAGAGACCCAGTACTTC; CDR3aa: CASSLVRGTRETQYF
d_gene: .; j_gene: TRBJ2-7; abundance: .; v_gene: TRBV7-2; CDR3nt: TGTGCCAGCAGCTTAGACAGGGACGACGAGCAGTACTTC; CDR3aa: CASSLDRDDEQYF
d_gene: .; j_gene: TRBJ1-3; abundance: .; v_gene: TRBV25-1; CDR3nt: TGTGCCAGCAGTGAATCTCGGGGAACTGGAAACACCATATATTTT; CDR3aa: CASSESRGTGNTIYF
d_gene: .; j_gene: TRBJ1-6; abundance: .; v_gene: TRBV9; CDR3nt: TGTGCCAGCAGCGGCCCGGGGAGCTCCTATAATTCACCCCTCCACTTT; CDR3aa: CASSGPGSSYNSPLHF
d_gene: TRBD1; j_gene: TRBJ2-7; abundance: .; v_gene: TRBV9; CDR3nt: TGTGCCAGCAGCGTAGGACCCGACAGGGGGTCCTACGAGCAGTACTTC; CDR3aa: CASSVGPDRGSYEQYF
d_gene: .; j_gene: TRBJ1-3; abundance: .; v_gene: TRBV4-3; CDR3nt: TGCGCCAGCAGCCTGGGGCAGGTCGGAGCCGGAAACACCATATATTTT; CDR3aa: CASSLGQVGAGNTIYF
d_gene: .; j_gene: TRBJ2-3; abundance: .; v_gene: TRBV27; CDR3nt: TGTGCCAGCAGTCAAGGGCGCATACTAAGTGATACGCAGTATTTT; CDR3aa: CASSQGRILSDTQYF
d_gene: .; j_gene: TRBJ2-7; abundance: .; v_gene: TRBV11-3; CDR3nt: TGTGCCAGCAGCTTGACCTCGGTAGGGACGGGGGGCCTCTACGAGCAGTACTTC; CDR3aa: CASSLTSVGTGGLYEQYF
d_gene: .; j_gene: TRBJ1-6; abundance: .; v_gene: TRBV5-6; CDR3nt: TGTGCCAGCAGCATGCGGACAGTGGCCCTCCACTTT; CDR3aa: CASSMRTVALHF
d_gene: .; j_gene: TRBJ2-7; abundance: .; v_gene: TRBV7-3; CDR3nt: TGTGCCAGCAGCTTAATGGGGGACGAGCAGTACTTC; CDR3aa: CASSLMGDEQYF
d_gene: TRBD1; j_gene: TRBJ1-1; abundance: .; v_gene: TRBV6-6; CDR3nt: TGTGCCAGCAGTTACGACCCCGGACAGGTGAACACTGAAGCTTTCTTT; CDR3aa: CASSYDPGQVNTEAFF
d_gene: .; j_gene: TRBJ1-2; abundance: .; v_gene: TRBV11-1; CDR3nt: TGTGCCAGCAGCTTCCCCGGGGCGGTGGGCTACACCTTC; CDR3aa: CASSFPGAVGYTF
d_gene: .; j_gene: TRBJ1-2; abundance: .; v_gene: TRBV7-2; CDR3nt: TGTGCCAGCAGCTTAGGGGGATATGGCTACACCTTC; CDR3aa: CASSLGGYGYTF
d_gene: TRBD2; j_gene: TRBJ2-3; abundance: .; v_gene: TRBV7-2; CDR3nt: TGTGCCAGCAGCTTATTCGGGGGGAGCACAGATACGCAGTATTTT; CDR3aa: CASSLFGGSTDTQYF
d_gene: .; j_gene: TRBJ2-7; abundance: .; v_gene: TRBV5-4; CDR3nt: TGTGCCAGCAGCTCACTAGATTTGGGAGGCTCCTACGAGCAGTACTTC; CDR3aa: CASSSLDLGGSYEQYF
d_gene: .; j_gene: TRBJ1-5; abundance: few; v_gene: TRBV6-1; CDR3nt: TGTGCCAGCAGCCACAGGGTCGACCAGCCCCAGCATTTT; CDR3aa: CASSHRVDQPQHF
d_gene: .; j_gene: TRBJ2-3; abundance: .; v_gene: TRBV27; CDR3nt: TGTGCCAGCAGTCGGATCTCTCCTAGCACAGATACGCAGTATTTT; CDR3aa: CASSRISPSTDTQYF
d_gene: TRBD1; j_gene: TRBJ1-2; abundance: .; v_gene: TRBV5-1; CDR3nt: TGCGCCAGCAGCTTGGGAGGACAGGGGGTGGTTTTTTACACCTTC; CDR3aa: CASSLGGQGVVFYTF
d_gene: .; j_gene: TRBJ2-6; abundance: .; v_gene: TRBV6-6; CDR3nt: TGTGCCAGCAGTCAAAGCCAAGCTCCTGGGGCCAACGTCCTGACTTTC; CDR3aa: CASSQSQAPGANVLTF
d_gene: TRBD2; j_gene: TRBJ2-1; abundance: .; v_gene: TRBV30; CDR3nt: TGTGCCTGGAGTGTTTCAAGGACTAGCGGGGGCGTAAGGGAGCAGTTCTTC; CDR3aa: CAWSVSRTSGGVREQFF
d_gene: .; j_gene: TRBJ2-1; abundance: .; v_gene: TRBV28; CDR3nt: TGTGCCAGCAGTCCACCCTCCTACCGCGGGGTAAGAAATGAGCAGTTCTTC; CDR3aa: CASSPPSYRGVRNEQFF
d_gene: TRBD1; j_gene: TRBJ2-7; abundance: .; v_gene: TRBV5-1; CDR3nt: TGCGCCAGCAGCAATGAAGGCCGGGACAGGTCGTACGAGCAGTACTTC; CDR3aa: CASSNEGRDRSYEQYF
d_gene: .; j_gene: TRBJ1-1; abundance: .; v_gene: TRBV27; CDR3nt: TGTGCCAGCAGTCCCAACGCTTGGACCCAAGTGAACACTGAAGCTTTCTTT; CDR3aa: CASSPNAWTQVNTEAFF
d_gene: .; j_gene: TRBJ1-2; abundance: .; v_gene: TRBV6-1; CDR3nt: TGTGCCAGCAGTGAACTCTCTACCCGGGGATATGGCTACACCTTC; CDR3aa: CASSELSTRGYGYTF
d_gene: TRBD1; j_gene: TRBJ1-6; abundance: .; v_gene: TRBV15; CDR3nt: TGTGCCACCAGCAGAGATATTACAGGGGGCTCCTATAATTCACCCCTCCACTTT; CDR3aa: CATSRDITGGSYNSPLHF
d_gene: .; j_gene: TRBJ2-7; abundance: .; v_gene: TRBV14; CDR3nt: TGTGCCAGCAGCCAAAACTACGAGCAGTACTTC; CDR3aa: CASSQNYEQYF
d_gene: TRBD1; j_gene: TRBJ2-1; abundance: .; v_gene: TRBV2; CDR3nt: TGTGCCAGCAGTGAAGCATACCGGGACAGACAATACAATGAGCAGTTCTTC; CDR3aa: CASSEAYRDRQYNEQFF
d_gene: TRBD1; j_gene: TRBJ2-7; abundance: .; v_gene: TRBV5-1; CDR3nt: TGCGCCAGCAGTTCTCGACAGGGCCACGAGCAGTACTTC; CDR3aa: CASSSRQGHEQYF
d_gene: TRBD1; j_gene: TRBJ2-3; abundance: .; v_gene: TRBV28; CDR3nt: TGTGCCACTTCTCCCCAGGGGGTAGGGCAGTATTTT; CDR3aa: CATSPQGVGQYF
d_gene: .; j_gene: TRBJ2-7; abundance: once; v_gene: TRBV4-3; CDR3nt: TGCGCCAGCAGCCAGCACCGTGGGCCGAAGATCGAGCAGTACTTC; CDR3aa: CASSQHRGPKIEQYF
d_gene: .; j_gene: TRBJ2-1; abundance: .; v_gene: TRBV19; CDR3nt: TGTGCCAGTAGTACCTCAGCTTCCGATGAGCAGTTCTTC; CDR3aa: CASSTSASDEQFF
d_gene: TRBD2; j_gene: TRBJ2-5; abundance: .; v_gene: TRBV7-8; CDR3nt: TGTGCCACCTCGCCGACTAGCGGAAACCAAGAGACCCAGTACTTC; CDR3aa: CATSPTSGNQETQYF
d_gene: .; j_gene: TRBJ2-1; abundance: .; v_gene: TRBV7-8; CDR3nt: TGTGCCAGCAGCTTAAGGGCCAGAGAAAATGAGCAGTTCTTC; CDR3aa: CASSLRARENEQFF
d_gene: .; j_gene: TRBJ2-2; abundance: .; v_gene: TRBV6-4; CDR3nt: TGTGCCAGCAGTTACAGGACAGAGAACACCGGGGAGCTGTTTTTT; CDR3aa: CASSYRTENTGELFF
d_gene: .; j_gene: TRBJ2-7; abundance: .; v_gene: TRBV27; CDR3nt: TGTGCCAGCAAGGTCAGCGCTGCCTACGAGCAGTACTTC; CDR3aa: CASKVSAAYEQYF
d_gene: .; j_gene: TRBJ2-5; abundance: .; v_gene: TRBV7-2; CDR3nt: TGTGCCAGCAGCTTCGGTGGGAAAGAGACCCAGTACTTC; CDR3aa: CASSFGGKETQYF
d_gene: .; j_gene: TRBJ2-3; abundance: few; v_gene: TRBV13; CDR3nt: TGTGCCAGCAGCATCGAGCAGACTCCCGGGCCGACCACTCGGAATACGCAGTATTTT; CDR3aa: CASSIEQTPGPTTRNTQYF
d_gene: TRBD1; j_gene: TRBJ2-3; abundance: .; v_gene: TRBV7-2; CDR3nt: TGTGCCAGCAGCATTAGCAGACAGGGGACAGATACGCAGTATTTT; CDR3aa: CASSISRQGTDTQYF
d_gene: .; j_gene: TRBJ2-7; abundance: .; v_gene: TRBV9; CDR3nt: TGTGCCAGCAGCGTCCAGGAAGCTCACTACGAGCAGTACTTC; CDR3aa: CASSVQEAHYEQYF
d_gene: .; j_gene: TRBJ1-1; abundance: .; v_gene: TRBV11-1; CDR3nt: TGTGCCAGCAGCTTAGTGGGCGGGAACACTGAAGCTTTCTTT; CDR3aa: CASSLVGGNTEAFF
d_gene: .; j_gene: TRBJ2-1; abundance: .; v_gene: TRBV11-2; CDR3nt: TGTGCCAGCAGCTTTACTAGACACGAGCAGTTCTTC; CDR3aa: CASSFTRHEQFF
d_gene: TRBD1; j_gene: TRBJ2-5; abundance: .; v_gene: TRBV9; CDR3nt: TGTGCCAGCAGCGTAGCTACAGGGGGCGAAGAGACCCAGTACTTC; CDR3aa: CASSVATGGEETQYF
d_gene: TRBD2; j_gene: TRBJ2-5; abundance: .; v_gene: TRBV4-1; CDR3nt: TGCGCCAGCAGCCAGGTGTTGGCGGGGGGTTTCAAGACCCAGTACTTC; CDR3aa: CASSQVLAGGFKTQYF
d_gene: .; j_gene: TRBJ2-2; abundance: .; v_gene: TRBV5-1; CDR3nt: TGCGCCAGCAGCTCATTAGCGGCCGCGAACACCGGGGAGCTGTTTTTT; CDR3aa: CASSSLAAANTGELFF
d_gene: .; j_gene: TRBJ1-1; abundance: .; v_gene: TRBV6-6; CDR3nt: TGTGCCAGCAGCCAATGGACGGGCACTGAAGCTTTCTTT; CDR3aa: CASSQWTGTEAFF
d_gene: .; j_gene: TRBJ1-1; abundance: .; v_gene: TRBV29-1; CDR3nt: TGCAGCGTGCGAGACTGGAACACTGAAGCTTTCTTT; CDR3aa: CSVRDWNTEAFF
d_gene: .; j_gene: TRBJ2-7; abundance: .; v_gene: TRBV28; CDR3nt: TGTGCCAGCAGTTTCGACGTTGGCTACGAGCAGTACTTC; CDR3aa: CASSFDVGYEQYF
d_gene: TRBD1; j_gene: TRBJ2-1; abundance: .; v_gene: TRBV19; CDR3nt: TGTGCCAGTAGTATGACTGGACAGGGGGATGTTCGGGAGGCCTACAATGAGCAGTTCTTC; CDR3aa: CASSMTGQGDVREAYNEQFF
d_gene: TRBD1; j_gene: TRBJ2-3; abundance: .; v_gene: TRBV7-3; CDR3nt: TGTGCCAGCAGCTTAATAGGGGGCATAACAGATACGCAGTATTTT; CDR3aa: CASSLIGGITDTQYF
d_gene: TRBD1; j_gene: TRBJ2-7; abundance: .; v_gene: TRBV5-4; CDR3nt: TGTGCCAGCAGCCCGGGACAGGGGCCGTACGAGCAGTACTTC; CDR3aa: CASSPGQGPYEQYF
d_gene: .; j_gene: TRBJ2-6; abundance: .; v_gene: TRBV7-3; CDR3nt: TGTGCCAGCAGCTTAACCCCCGGAAGAGCGACCAGCTCTGGGGCCAACGTCCTGACTTTC; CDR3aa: CASSLTPGRATSSGANVLTF
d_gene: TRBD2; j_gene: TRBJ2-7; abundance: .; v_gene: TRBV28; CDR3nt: TGTGCCAGCAGTTTACCGGGGGGATTCTACGAGCAGTACTTC; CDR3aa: CASSLPGGFYEQYF